The rows below give T cell receptor beta chains drawn from one sample of a study of Tregs in tolerant kidney transplant recipients. Assay: immunoSEQ multiplex PCR; the TCRdb copy retains only in-frame clones and omits some. The table lists some 250,000 clones, 80% to 85% of them singletons. The sample taken for sequencing was CD4+ T cells from blood. The receptors shown here come from a human donor in good health. The CDR3 runs from the conserved cysteine through the conserved F or W. D genes are given only for firm matches.

d_call j_call v_call cdr3_aa
. TRBJ1-5 TRBV5-8 CASSGRTGNQPQHF
. TRBJ1-1 TRBV11-1 CASSFLSRNTEAFF
. TRBJ1-1 TRBV9 CASSAGLSLTSEAFF
. TRBJ1-1 TRBV9 CASSVSGMNTEAFF
. TRBJ1-5 TRBV2 CASSEGYNQPQHF
. TRBJ2-7 TRBV6-5 CASSATGIGEQYF
. TRBJ1-1 TRBV29-1 CSVEGRNTEAFF
. TRBJ1-4 TRBV4-2 CASSQEEGSGKLFF
TRBD2 TRBJ2-5 TRBV7-2 CASSVTSGRSQETQYF
. TRBJ1-2 TRBV20-1 CSAASGGRNDF
TRBD2 TRBJ2-5 TRBV7-9 CASSLGLAGGGGETQYF
TRBD2 TRBJ2-7 TRBV18 CASSPRTSGSGEQYF
TRBD1 TRBJ1-4 TRBV19 CAGRTGEKLFF
. TRBJ1-5 TRBV2 CASREGSGYNQPQHF